This entry concerns a single T cell receptor (beta chain). Its target is unknown. The CDR3 length is 13 residues. Germline V lookup: CDR1 MNHEY, CDR2 SMNVEV (reference sequence). V was shortened by 2 bases and J by 12 bases, with 13 bases between the two germline ends. The source of the sample is a study of PD-1 blockade in classical Hodgkin lymphoma. On the study more broadly: Intravenous infusions of nivolumab 3 mg/kg reached patients every 2 weeks.

Study results and caveats: In CD4+ cells, TCR diversity went up significantly by C4D1, but in CD8+ cells it did not.

Some clones are missing from TCRdb's copy, which holds only in-frame ones; the method was immunoSEQ multiplex PCR. In the table there are some 46,000 clones, around 80% of which are singletons. The patients all showed relapse after autologous stem cell transplantation, while their brentuximab vedotin exposure varied. This receptor was identified in a human donor with classical Hodgkin lymphoma. The chain carries TRBV27 and TRBJ1-4; D perhaps matches TRBD1 (5 bases). The specimen comprised peripheral blood mononuclear cells (PBMCs), sampled before the second cycle of nivolumab. The CDR3 loop is CASSLRQGIELFF. CDR3 coding DNA: TGTGCCAGCAGTTTACGCCAGGGAATAGAACTGTTTTTT.